The 5 T cell receptor beta chains presented below share a single source sample, sequenced in a study of CD8 T cells in ankylosing spondylitis. Study-wide findings and caveats: A motif in TCR beta, a set of under 10 highly homologous variants, appeared characteristic of ankylosing spondylitis blood.

These receptors' antigens are unknown. MiXCR, run by TCRdb on the 5' RACE reads, gives a single entry per CDR3 protein. The sample has some 840,000 distinct CDR3 sequences, about 10% seen once. Material: blood, either unsorted or a sorted T cell fraction (not recorded which). These receptors originate from a male donor with ankylosing spondylitis.

This clonotype turned up a few times. The chain is built from TRBV12-3 or TRBV12-4 and TRBJ2-2; possible D gene TRBD2, 5 bases. The V and J ends lost 2 bases and 7 bases respectively, with 11 bases between them. The CDR3 runs 14 residues. The CDR3 nucleotides are TGTGCCAGCAGTTTAAGAGGGCACGGCGGGGAGCTGTTTTTT. As protein: CASSLRGHGGELFF.

There are a few counts of this clonotype. This sequence joins TRBV29-1 and TRBJ2-3, with 11 bases aligning to TRBD1. The germline gives CDR1 SQVTM, CDR2 ANQGSEA. This CDR3 has 14 amino acids. The junction had 4 bases not matched to a gene; V was cut back by 6 bases and J by 2 bases. CDR3 coding DNA: TGCAGCGTCGGACAGGGGGCATTCACAGATACGCAGTATTTT. Encoded protein: CSVGQGAFTDTQYF.

This clonotype was recorded a few times. The rearrangement links TRBV4-1 to TRBJ2-3; D perhaps matches TRBD1 (6 bases). The V and J ends lost 1 base and 3 bases respectively, with 11 bases between them. Germline CDR1 and CDR2: MGHRA and YSYEKL. CDR3 length: 15 amino acids. The CDR3 coding sequence is TGCGCCAGCAGCCAAGTATGGACAGTTACAGATACGCAGTATTTT. This sequence encodes CASSQVWTVTDTQYF.

This clonotype was seen a handful of times. The rearrangement joins TRBV30 to TRBJ1-2; 7 positions match TRBD1. This CDR3 is built from 13 residues. The ends lost 2 bases at V and 6 bases at J; junction bases unmatched: 6. CDR1 and CDR2 from the germline V gene are GTSNPN and SVGIG (reference sequence). The CDR3 is CAWSLQGVDGYTF. The CDR3 DNA is TGTGCCTGGAGTTTGCAGGGGGTGGATGGCTACACCTTC.

This clonotype was detected a few times. This sequence joins TRBV6-1 and TRBJ2-7, with D possibly matching TRBD1 (7 bases). V was trimmed by 8 bases and J by 3 bases, leaving 14 bases between them. Germline V lookup: CDR1 MNHNS, CDR2 SASEGT. The CDR3 covers 13 residues. The CDR3 nucleotides are TGTGCCAGCCTACGACAGGGAGGCTACGAGCAGTACTTC. Its translation: CASLRQGGYEQYF.